This T cell receptor beta chain was captured in a study of molecular identifiers for immune sequencing clone quantification. This clonotype was recorded a few times. Sorted cell numbers of about 20,000 to 1,000,000, with 10%, 30% or 50% RNA, served as input for naive CD8 libraries. Sorting selected naive CD8 T cells with a CD8+CD4-CCR7+CD45RA+ phenotype. MiXCR, applied by TCRdb to the PCR reads, yields one record per CDR3 protein. In the table there are about 640,000 distinct CDR3 sequences, about 20% of which are singletons. The specimen was naive CD8+ T cells from blood, with Jurkat cell RNA spiked in. Specified subset: FACS-sorted CD8+CD4-CCR7+CD45RA+ naive T cells. This clonotype was sampled from a human donor in good health. Some libraries in this study had Jurkat cell RNA spiked in.

As DNA, the CDR3 is TGCAGCGTTGTGATGGGAGGGCCGGATGAGCAGTTCTTC. This codes for CSVVMGGPDEQFF. V gene TRBV29-1 combines with J gene TRBJ2-1, with 7 bases identical to TRBD2. V lost 4 bases to trimming and J lost 8 bases; unmatched junction nucleotides: 8. CDR3 length: 13 amino acids. Germline V gives CDR1 SQVTM, CDR2 ANQGSEA.